These 14 T cell receptor beta chains were all obtained from the same sample, sequenced in a study of post-analysis software for immune sequencing data. Included in the TCR beta cDNA libraries were unique molecular identifiers. TCRdb used MiXCR to reprocess the PCR reads, holding one entry per CDR3 protein. There are about 160,000 distinct CDR3 sequences in the sample; under 40% occur only once, and over 25% lies in the top ten. Material: blood, obtained after autologous hematopoietic stem cell transplantation. All receptors come from a girl aged 10-17 years with multiple sclerosis.

The rearrangement joins TRBV7-9 to TRBJ2-5, with 8 bases fitting TRBD1. V was pared by 0 bases and J by 5 bases, with 11 bases of the junction left unmatched. There are 17 residues in the CDR3. Per germline, CDR1 SEHNR and CDR2 FQNEAQ (reference sequence). DNA of the CDR3: TGTGCCAGCAGCTTAGCGTTTGGACAGGGAAAATCGGAGACCCAGTACTTC. Translation gives CASSLAFGQGKSETQYF.

The chain couples TRBV7-9 to TRBJ1-2; a possible D gene is TRBD1 (6 bases). This CDR3 is built from 13 residues. Trimming took 3 bases from V and 7 from J, leaving 12 bases between them. From germline, CDR1 is SEHNR and CDR2 FQNEAQ (reference sequence). The CDR3 DNA is TGTGCCAGCAGCTTCGGGCAGGGGAGTGGCTACACCTTC. Encoded protein: CASSFGQGSGYTF.

There are a few counts of this clonotype. V gene TRBV29-1 combines with J gene TRBJ2-6, with TRBD2 matching 8 bases. The CDR3 spans 15 residues. The V gene's germline CDR1 is SQVTM and CDR2 ANQGSEA. The V segment lost 0 bases and the J segment 4 bases; nucleotides outside the gene matches: 2. This CDR3 is CSVEDGGAGANVLTF. CDR3 nucleotide sequence: TGCAGCGTTGAAGACGGGGGGGCCGGGGCCAACGTCCTGACTTTC.

V gene TRBV12-3 or TRBV12-4 combines with J gene TRBJ1-3; no clear D. This CDR3 has 13 amino acids. Trimming pared 5 bases from V and 4 bases from J, leaving 9 bases between. The CDR3 DNA reads TGTGCCAGCAGTGGGGAGATGGGAAACACCATATATTTT. It specifies CASSGEMGNTIYF.

The gene calls are TRBV15 and TRBJ2-7; TRBD1 is a possible D gene (6 bases). Near its end, the DNA agrees better with TRBJ2-5, so the J call may be wrong. Germline CDR1 is LNHNV and CDR2 is YYDKDF (reference sequence). The CDR3 covers 15 residues. In DNA, the CDR3 is TGTGCCACCAGCAGAGATCTGGGGGCGGGAGAGACCCAGTACTTC. The encoded protein is CATSRDLGAGETQYF.

On this clonotype itself: This could be a read error, since a much larger clone is one nucleotide away. The chain combines TRBV27 with TRBJ2-1, with no clear D. The CDR3 has 15 residues. CDR1 is MNHEY, CDR2 SMNVEV, per germline (reference sequence). The CDR3 protein is CAGSLLTLGNNEQFF. DNA of the CDR3: TGTGCCGGCAGTTTATTGACACTGGGGAACAATGAGCAGTTCTTC.

This clonotype has just one count. The chain joins TRBV6-6 to TRBJ2-5, with TRBD1 as a possible D gene (7 bases). This CDR3 is built from 14 residues. Germline-derived CDR1 and CDR2 are MNHNY and SVGAGI (reference sequence). With 5 bases removed from V and 4 bases from J, the gap between germline ends came to 14 bases. This chain's CDR3 is CASSQGGGTETQYF. The CDR3 DNA follows: TGTGCCAGCAGTCAGGGGGGAGGAACAGAGACCCAGTACTTC.

In the case of this clonotype: Relative to the germline gene, one junction end is altered; a read error may explain this. The chain has TRBV20-1 and TRBJ2-3; 10 bases fit TRBD2. This CDR3 is built from 15 residues. Looked up from germline, CDR1 is DFQATT and CDR2 is SNEGSKA (reference sequence). CDR3 sequence reads: CSAAGAGGPGDMQYF. The CDR3, as DNA: TGCAGTGCCGCTGGAGCGGGAGGGCCCGGGGATATGCAGTATTTT.

The chain combines TRBV10-3 with TRBJ2-5; tentatively, D is TRBD1 (6 bases). The CDR3 sequence is 12 residues long. The germline gives CDR1 ENHRY, CDR2 SYGVKD. Trimming pared 10 bases from V and 11 bases from J, leaving 20 bases between. The chain's CDR3 is CATESRGNEQYF. The CDR3 coding sequence is TGTGCCACCGAAAGCAGGGGCAATGAGCAGTACTTC.

In this sample, this clonotype turned up a few times. The J gene is TRBJ2-4, the V gene TRBV3-1; a weak D match, TRBD1 (5 bases). The J call may not be correct, given that the DNA end is closer to TRBJ2-7. The CDR3 covers 14 residues. CDR1 is LGHDT, CDR2 YNNKEL, per germline (reference sequence). CDR3 in amino acids: CASSQGQGRYEQYF. The CDR3, as DNA: TGTGCCAGCAGCCAAGGGCAGGGCCGGTACGAGCAGTACTTC.

This clonotype was picked up one time. This may come from a read error, since a much larger clone is one base off. The J gene is TRBJ2-5, the V gene TRBV12-3 or TRBV12-4; D gene unclear. The CDR3 contains 12 residues. CDR3 coding DNA: TGTGCCGGCAGTTTAATCCAAGAGACCCAGTACTTC. Translated, it gives CAGSLIQETQYF.

The chain uses TRBV27 and TRBJ1-1; no clear D gene. Trimming cost V 3 bases and J 0 bases, with 8 bases left between them. The CDR3 sequence is 14 residues long. Looked up from germline, CDR1 is MNHEY and CDR2 is SMNVEV (reference sequence). Here the CDR3 reads CASSLVGMNTEAFF. As DNA, the CDR3 is TGTGCCAGCAGTTTGGTCGGCATGAACACTGAAGCTTTCTTT.

V usage is TRBV7-3 and J usage is TRBJ2-3, with 8 bases aligning to TRBD2. The CDR3 consists of 15 residues. With V trimmed by 4 bases and J by 5 bases, 8 bases remained unmatched. Germline V CDR1 and CDR2: SGHTA, FQGTGA. The CDR3 loop is CASSYSGAREDTQYF. As DNA, the CDR3 is TGTGCCAGCAGCTATAGCGGGGCGAGGGAAGATACGCAGTATTTT.

The rearrangement joins TRBV7-8 to TRBJ2-1; the match to TRBD2 covers 16 bases. The CDR3 totals 17 residues. V gave up 5 bases and J gave up 7 bases; unmatched junction bases: 8. Germline CDR1 and CDR2: SGHVS and FQNEAQ. CDR3 protein: CASSPGTSGRVGNEQFF. CDR3 coding DNA: TGTGCCAGCAGCCCAGGGACTAGCGGGAGGGTAGGTAATGAGCAGTTCTTC.